Here is one TCR beta chain with its context. Using a J-beta primer mix together with a sample-barcoded 5' primer, a second PCR was run for roughly 6 to 11 cycles. TCRdb independently ran MiXCR on the 5' RACE reads; one entry per CDR3 protein. The sample lists roughly 1,500,000 distinct CDR3 sequences; around 36% were seen once. This specimen comes from a study of blood T cells in healthy people across ages. The CDR3 sequence is 14 residues long. Germline V gene data show CDR1 as DFQATT and CDR2 as SNEGSKA (reference sequence). With 0 bases removed from V and 4 bases from J, the gap between germline ends came to 12 bases.

This chain uses TRBV20-1 with TRBJ1-2, with a tentative D call TRBD1 (5 bases). The material sequenced was blood. The receptor was derived from a woman younger than 45 in good health. For the CDR3, the DNA is TGCAGTGCTAGAGATGGGCAGGGCCCCTATGGCTACACCTTC. Its protein product is CSARDGQGPYGYTF.